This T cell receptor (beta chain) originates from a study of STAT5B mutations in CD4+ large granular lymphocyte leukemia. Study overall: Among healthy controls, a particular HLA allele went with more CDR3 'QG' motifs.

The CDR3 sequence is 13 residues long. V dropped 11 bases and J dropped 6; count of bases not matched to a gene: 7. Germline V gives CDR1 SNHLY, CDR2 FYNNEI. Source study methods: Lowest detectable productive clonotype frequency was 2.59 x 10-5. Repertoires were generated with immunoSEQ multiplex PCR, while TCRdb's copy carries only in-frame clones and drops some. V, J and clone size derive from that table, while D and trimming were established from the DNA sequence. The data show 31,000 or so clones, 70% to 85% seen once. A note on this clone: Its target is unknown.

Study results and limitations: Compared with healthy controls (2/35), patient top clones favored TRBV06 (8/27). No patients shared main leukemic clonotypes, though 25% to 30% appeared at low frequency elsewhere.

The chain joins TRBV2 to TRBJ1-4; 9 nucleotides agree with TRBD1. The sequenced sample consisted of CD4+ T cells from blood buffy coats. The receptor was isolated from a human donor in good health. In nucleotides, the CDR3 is TGTGCCTGCTCCGGGACAGGGTATGAAAAACTGTTTTTT. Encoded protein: CACSGTGYEKLFF.